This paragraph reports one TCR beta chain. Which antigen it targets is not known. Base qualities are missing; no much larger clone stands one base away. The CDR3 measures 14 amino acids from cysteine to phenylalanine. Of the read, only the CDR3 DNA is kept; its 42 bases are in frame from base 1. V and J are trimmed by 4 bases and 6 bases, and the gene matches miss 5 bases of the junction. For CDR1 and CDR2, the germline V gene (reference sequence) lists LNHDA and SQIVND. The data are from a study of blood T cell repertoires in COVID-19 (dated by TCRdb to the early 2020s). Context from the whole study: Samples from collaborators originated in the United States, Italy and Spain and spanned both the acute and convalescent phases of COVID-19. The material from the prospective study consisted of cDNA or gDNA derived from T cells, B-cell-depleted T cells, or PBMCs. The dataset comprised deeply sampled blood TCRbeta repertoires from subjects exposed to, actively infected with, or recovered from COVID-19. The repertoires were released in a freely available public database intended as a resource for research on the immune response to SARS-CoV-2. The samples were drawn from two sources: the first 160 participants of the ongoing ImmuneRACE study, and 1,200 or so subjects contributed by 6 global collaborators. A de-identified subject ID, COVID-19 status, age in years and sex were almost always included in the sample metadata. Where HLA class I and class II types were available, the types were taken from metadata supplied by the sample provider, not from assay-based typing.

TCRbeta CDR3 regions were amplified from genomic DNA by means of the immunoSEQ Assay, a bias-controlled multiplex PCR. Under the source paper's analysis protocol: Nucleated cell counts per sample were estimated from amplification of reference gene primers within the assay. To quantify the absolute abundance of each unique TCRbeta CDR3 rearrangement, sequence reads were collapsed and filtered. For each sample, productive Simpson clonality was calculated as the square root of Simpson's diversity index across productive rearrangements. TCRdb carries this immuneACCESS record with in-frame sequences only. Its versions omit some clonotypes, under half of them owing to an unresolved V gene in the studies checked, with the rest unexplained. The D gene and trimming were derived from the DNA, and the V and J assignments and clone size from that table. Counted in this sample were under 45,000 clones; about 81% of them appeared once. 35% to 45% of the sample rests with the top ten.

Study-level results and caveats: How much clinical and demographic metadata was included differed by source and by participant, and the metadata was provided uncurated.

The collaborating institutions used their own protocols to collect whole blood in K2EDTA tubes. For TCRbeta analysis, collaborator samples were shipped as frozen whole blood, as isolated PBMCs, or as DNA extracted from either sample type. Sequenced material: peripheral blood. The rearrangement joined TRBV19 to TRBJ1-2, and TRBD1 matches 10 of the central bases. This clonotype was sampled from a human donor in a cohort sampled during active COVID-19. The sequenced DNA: TGTGCCAGTAGTACCCCGGGACAGGGGCATGGCTACACCTTC. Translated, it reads CASSTPGQGHGYTF.